This TCR beta chain appears in the sequencing data of a study of CD8+ T cells in alopecia areata. Study-level findings and limits: Shared TCR sequences were less clear between patients than in mice, possibly partly from HLA diversity.

This CDR3 region has 13 residues. V lost 0 bases and J 7 bases, leaving 10 bases between the germline ends. Germline V gene sequence: CDR1 LNHNV, CDR2 YYDKDF (reference sequence). RNA extraction and reverse transcription yielded cDNA as sequencing template. The repertoire was sequenced with immunoSEQ multiplex PCR; TCRdb's copy has only in-frame clones and lacks some. Counted here are fewer than 150,000 clones, approximately 85% occurring once; the ten biggest clones make up more than 20%. Points on this clone: Its antigen is undetermined.

Treatment reported: oral pan-JAK inhibitor, 5-10 mg twice daily. This material consisted of CD8+ T cells sorted from blood, taken at week 4, from a patient treated with tofacitinib. The chain carries TRBV15 and TRBJ2-7; maybe TRBD2 (5 bases). The source of this sequence is a human donor with alopecia areata. CDR3 residues: CATSRDWRREQYF. The CDR3 DNA reads TGTGCCACCAGCAGAGATTGGAGGAGGGAGCAGTACTTC.